This TCR beta chain was captured in a study of sequential checkpoint blockade in melanoma. Study in general: TCRbeta immunosequencing was performed on DNA from around 96 pretreatment melanoma tumor samples.

Regarding treatment: randomized to nivolumab then ipilimumab (arm A) or the reverse (arm B). In its sample, this clone was seen a few times. This table comes from immunoSEQ multiplex PCR, and its TCRdb copy is limited to in-frame clones, with some not included. The sample has over 3,000 clones, roughly 24% seen once. Sequenced here: tumor tissue (inferred from file names), sampled from a patient given nivolumab and ipilimumab in sequence. This clonotype was obtained from a human donor with melanoma.

The CDR3 DNA reads TGTGCCAGCAGCGTAGTCGTTCAGGGGGCTAATGAGCAGTTCTTC. Protein: CASSVVVQGANEQFF. This chain uses TRBV9 with TRBJ2-1; 8 bases line up with TRBD1. Germline V gene lookup returns CDR1 SGDLS and CDR2 YYNGEE. V was clipped by 0 bases and J by 7 bases; unmatched bases: 6. CDR3 length equals 15 residues.